Listed here are 26 T cell receptor beta chains from one sample, sequenced in a study of radiotherapy plus CTLA-4 blockade in lung cancer. Clones were sequenced by immunoSEQ multiplex PCR, and TCRdb holds only the in-frame ones, with some missing. Here the sample spans 75,000 to 100,000 clones, 88% being singletons. This specimen consisted of peripheral blood, obtained from a patient treated with radiotherapy plus ipilimumab. These receptor sequences come from a human donor with non-small cell lung cancer that progressed on radiotherapy plus ipilimumab.

V and J are TRBV6-5 and TRBJ2-5, with D perhaps matching TRBD1 (6 bases). V shed 2 bases and J shed 5 bases, with 18 bases lying between them. The CDR3 length is 16 residues. CDR1 is MNHEY, CDR2 SVGAGI, per germline. The CDR3 is CASSYPKGDMGETQYF. The CDR3 nucleotides are TGTGCCAGCAGTTACCCGAAGGGGGACATGGGGGAGACCCAGTACTTC.

This chain's CDR3 is CASSAGTVTDTQYF. CDR3 bases: TGTGCCAGTAGTGCCGGGACAGTAACAGATACGCAGTATTTT. The rearrangement uses TRBV19 and TRBJ2-3, with 7 nucleotides matching TRBD1. The V segment lost 5 bases and the J segment 3 bases; nucleotides outside the gene matches: 5. The CDR3 spans 14 residues. Germline V gene sequence: CDR1 LNHDA, CDR2 SQIVND (reference sequence).

This rearrangement joins TRBV11-3 to TRBJ2-7; tentative D call: TRBD2 (6 bases). The CDR3 totals 14 residues. Trimming cost V 1 base and J 5 bases, with 12 bases left between them. From germline, CDR1 is SGHNT and CDR2 YENEEA. For the CDR3, the DNA is TGTGCCAGCAGCTTAGGGGGGACTCCCAACGAGCAGTACTTC. Translation gives CASSLGGTPNEQYF.

This sequence joins TRBV18 and TRBJ2-2; TRBD2 matches at 10 bases. V shed 6 bases, J shed 4 bases, and the junction held 5 bases outside the gene matches. Germline CDR1 reads KGHSH; CDR2 reads LQKENI. The CDR3 runs to 15 residues. In DNA, the CDR3 is TGTGCCAGCTCTAGGACTAGCGGAAGCACCGGGGAGCTGTTTTTT. It translates to CASSRTSGSTGELFF.

The chain is built from TRBV7-9 and TRBJ1-2; D might be TRBD1 (6 bases). From germline, CDR1 is SEHNR and CDR2 FQNEAQ (reference sequence). V was clipped by 3 bases and J by 8 bases, with 13 bases between them. The CDR3 covers 13 residues. The CDR3 DNA follows: TGTGCCAGCAGCTTCGGGGGGGCTGGCGGCTACACCTTC. Translating gives CASSFGGAGGYTF. Full variable domain (outside the CDR3, taken from reference TRBV7-9 and TRBJ1-2): DTGVSQNPRHKITKRGQNVTFRCDPISEHNRLYWYRQTLGQGPEFLTYFQNEAQLEKSRLLSDRFSAERPKGSFSTLEIQRTEQGDSAMYLCASSFGGAGGYTFGSGTRLTVV.

This clone was counted between two and nine times. The chain recombines TRBV18 with TRBJ2-7; 13 bases line up with TRBD2. V shed 5 bases, J shed 1 base, and the junction held 2 bases outside the gene matches. The CDR3 totals 15 residues. Germline-derived CDR1 and CDR2 are KGHSH and LQKENI. CDR3 protein: CASSRTSGGSYEQYF. CDR3 nucleotides: TGTGCCAGCTCAAGGACTAGCGGGGGATCCTACGAGCAGTACTTC.

J is TRBJ2-7 and V is TRBV9; D unresolved. This CDR3 has 14 residues. V was trimmed by 3 bases and J by 2 bases, leaving 12 bases between them. Per germline, CDR1 SGDLS and CDR2 YYNGEE. The CDR3 bases are TGTGCCAGCAGCGAATCGGGCAGACCCTACGAGCAGTACTTC. Its protein product is CASSESGRPYEQYF.

The rearrangement joins TRBV27 to TRBJ2-7; 7 bases are shared with TRBD2. The CDR3 sequence is 15 residues long. The V segment lost 2 bases and the J segment 6 bases; nucleotides outside the gene matches: 10. Germline lookup yields CDR1 MNHEY and CDR2 SMNVEV (reference sequence). CDR3 DNA sequence: TGTGCCAGCAGTTTAGATGGGGGAGGGTTGAGCGAGCAGTACTTC. This translates into CASSLDGGGLSEQYF.

A word on this clone: Additional DNA sequences in this sample encode the identical CDR3. The V gene is TRBV2, the J gene TRBJ2-5; 8 positions match TRBD1. Germline-derived CDR1 and CDR2 are SNHLY and FYNNEI. The CDR3 totals 13 residues. Trimming took 6 bases from V and 2 from J; bases not matched to a gene: 2. The CDR3 DNA sequence: TGTGCCAGCAGCCGACAGGGGCAAGAGACCCAGTACTTC. Translated, it gives CASSRQGQETQYF.

The J gene is TRBJ1-1, the V gene TRBV2, with no clear D. From germline, CDR1 is SNHLY and CDR2 FYNNEI. The length of the CDR3 is 13 residues. Deletions cut 1 base from V and 3 bases from J, with 6 bases between. CDR3 sequence reads: CASSEDRDTEAFF. Written as DNA, the CDR3 is TGTGCCAGCAGTGAAGACCGGGACACTGAAGCTTTCTTT.

The V and J genes are TRBV7-9 and TRBJ2-7; 9 bases align to TRBD2. Germline CDR1 SEHNR, CDR2 FQNEAQ (reference sequence). This CDR3 contains 13 residues. V shed 6 bases, J shed 3 bases, and the junction held 3 bases outside the gene matches. CDR3 sequence (DNA): TGTGCCAGCAGTGTAGCGGGAGACTACGAGCAGTACTTC. This encodes CASSVAGDYEQYF.

The chain recombines TRBV5-1 with TRBJ2-2; 13 bases match TRBD2. The trim removed 4 bases at V and 1 base at J, leaving 7 bases unmatched. The CDR3 spans 18 residues. Germline V lookup: CDR1 SGHRS, CDR2 YFSETQ. The CDR3 region is CASSVRLAGGENTGELFF. The CDR3 bases are TGCGCCAGCAGCGTAAGACTAGCGGGAGGCGAGAACACCGGGGAGCTGTTTTTT.

Turning to this clone: This sample also contains other DNA sequences that code for the same CDR3. V gene TRBV19 combines with J gene TRBJ1-1; TRBD1 agrees at 8 bases. CDR3 length: 14 amino acids. J gave up 7 bases and V 0 bases, and 4 bases lay outside the gene matches. The germline V gene encodes CDR1 LNHDA and CDR2 SQIVND (reference sequence). The CDR3 nucleotides are TGTGCCAGTAGTATAGACAGGGGGCCCAGTGAAGCTTTCTTT. Amino acid sequence: CASSIDRGPSEAFF. Together with reference TRBV19 and TRBJ1-1, the CDR3 gives the full variable domain: DGGITQSPKYLFRKEGQNVTLSCEQNLNHDAMYWYRQDPGQGLRLIYYSQIVNDFQKGDIAEGYSVSREKKESFPLTVTSAQKNPTAFYLCASSIDRGPSEAFFGQGTRLTVV.

V gene TRBV9 combines with J gene TRBJ1-2, with D hard to call. V lost 0 bases and J 4 bases, leaving 10 bases between the germline ends. CDR3 length equals 14 residues. Germline lookup yields CDR1 SGDLS and CDR2 YYNGEE. This CDR3 reads CASSVGPRAYGYTF. CDR3 nucleotide sequence: TGTGCCAGCAGCGTAGGCCCGAGGGCCTATGGCTACACCTTC.

The rearrangement joins TRBV25-1 to TRBJ2-1; D could derive from TRBD1 or TRBD2 (5 bases each). V dropped 6 bases and J dropped 7 bases, with 10 bases sitting between them. Germline-derived CDR1 and CDR2 are MGHDK and SYGVNS. The CDR3 is made up of 12 amino acids. The CDR3 region has the DNA TGTGCCAGCAGGTGGGGGAATAATGAGCAGTTCTTC. Translation gives CASRWGNNEQFF. Looking up the rest from reference TRBV25-1 and TRBJ2-1 gives the full variable domain: EADIYQTPRYLVIGTGKKITLECSQTMGHDKMYWYQQDPGMELHLIHYSYGVNSTEKGDLSSESTVSRIRTEHFPLTLESARPSHTSQYLCASRWGNNEQFFGPGTRLTVL.

V gene TRBV29-1 combines with J gene TRBJ2-5; D remains unclear. Per the germline V gene, CDR1 is SQVTM and CDR2 is ANQGSEA. This CDR3 is built from 12 residues. The V and J ends lost 7 bases and 2 bases respectively, with 11 bases between them. CDR3 coding DNA: TGCAGCGGAAGAAGGCCTCAAGAGACCCAGTACTTC. Residues: CSGRRPQETQYF.

Note on this clone: The junction and the germline gene differ at one end; a read error may be behind it. The chain has TRBV11-3 and TRBJ2-1; TRBD2 aligns across 10 bases. The CDR3 loop spans 17 amino acids. Germline V CDR1 and CDR2: SGHNT, YENEEA. DNA of the CDR3: TGTGCCAGCAGCTTAGGTCTAGCGGGAGTCGGCGGGAATGAGCAGCTCTTC. Translation: CASSLGLAGVGGNEQLF.

The V call is TRBV6-1, the J call TRBJ1-1; possible D gene TRBD1, 6 bases. This CDR3 is built from 13 residues. V was shortened by 6 bases and J by 4 bases, with 12 bases between the two germline ends. Germline CDR1 MNHNS, CDR2 SASEGT. CDR3 amino acids: CASRDTGITEAFF. The CDR3 DNA follows: TGTGCCAGCAGAGATACAGGGATCACTGAAGCTTTCTTT.

The V and J genes are TRBV5-1 and TRBJ2-3, with D hard to call. The CDR3 spans 15 residues. Trimming left V 0 bases short and J 0 bases short, with 8 bases between. Germline assignment: CDR1 SGHRS and CDR2 YFSETQ. CDR3 in DNA: TGCGCCAGCAGCTTGGCGGGCGCTAGCACAGATACGCAGTATTTT. Residues: CASSLAGASTDTQYF.

The rearrangement links TRBV2 to TRBJ1-2; 7 bases fit TRBD1. This CDR3 is 14 amino acids long. Trimming took 6 bases from V and 0 from J; bases not matched to a gene: 4. Germline V CDR1 and CDR2: SNHLY, FYNNEI. This CDR3 is CASRYRGSNYGYTF. The CDR3 DNA follows: TGTGCCAGCAGGTACAGGGGTTCTAACTATGGCTACACCTTC.

The rearrangement uses TRBV21-1 and TRBJ2-1; the table gives TRBD2 as D, unverified against the DNA. TRBV21-1 is given as a pseudogene. This CDR3 is built from 15 residues. CDR3 in DNA: TGTGCCAGCAGCCCCTGGAGGAGCTCCTACAATGAGCAGTTCTTC. This sequence encodes CASSPWRSSYNEQFF.

This chain connects TRBV7-5 to TRBJ1-2; the listed D gene, TRBD1, was not tested against the DNA. TRBV7-5 is designated a pseudogene. The CDR3 is 16 residues long. The CDR3 region has the DNA TGTGCCAGAAGCCTTGGGACAGCCCCAGCTGACTATGGCTACACCTTC. Its translation: CARSLGTAPADYGYTF.

This chain uses TRBV7-6 with TRBJ2-3, with TRBD2 matching over 10 bases. V lost 0 bases, J lost 1 base, and 4 bases stayed unmatched. CDR1 and CDR2 (germline): SGHVS, FNYEAQ. This CDR3 is 17 amino acids long. CDR3 sequence: CASSLALLAGGTDTQYF. CDR3 DNA sequence: TGTGCCAGCAGCTTAGCGCTCCTAGCGGGAGGCACAGATACGCAGTATTTT.

The CDR3 sequence: CASSVGSSGSPDTQYF. DNA for the CDR3: TGTGCCAGCAGCGTAGGTTCTAGCGGGAGTCCAGATACGCAGTATTTT. V and J are TRBV9 and TRBJ2-3; 10 nucleotides align to TRBD2. This CDR3 has 16 amino acids. The V segment lost 0 bases and the J segment 4 bases; nucleotides outside the gene matches: 5. From germline, CDR1 is SGDLS and CDR2 YYNGEE. Full variable domain (remainder filled in from reference TRBV9 and TRBJ2-3): DSGVTQTPKHLITATGQRVTLRCSPRSGDLSVYWYQQSLDQGLQFLIQYYNGEERAKGNILERFSAQQFPDLHSELNLSSLELGDSALYFCASSVGSSGSPDTQYFGPGTRLTVL.

The gene calls are TRBV5-1 and TRBJ1-1; D possibly corresponds to TRBD1 (5 bases). V lost 5 bases, J lost 2 bases, and 13 bases lay in between. The CDR3 length is 14 residues. Germline lookup yields CDR1 SGHRS and CDR2 YFSETQ. CDR3 protein: CASRGGAANTEAFF. In DNA form, the CDR3 reads TGCGCCAGCAGGGGAGGGGCCGCAAACACTGAAGCTTTCTTT.

This clone was detected a few times. This sequence joins TRBV25-1 and TRBJ2-1; 10 bases line up with TRBD2. CDR1 and CDR2 (germline): MGHDK, SYGVNS. The CDR3 has 17 amino acids. V gave up 7 bases and J gave up 6 bases; unmatched junction bases: 15. The chain's CDR3 is CASTRTKAGGPTNEQFF. CDR3 nucleotides: TGTGCCAGCACCAGGACCAAAGCGGGAGGGCCAACCAATGAGCAGTTCTTC.